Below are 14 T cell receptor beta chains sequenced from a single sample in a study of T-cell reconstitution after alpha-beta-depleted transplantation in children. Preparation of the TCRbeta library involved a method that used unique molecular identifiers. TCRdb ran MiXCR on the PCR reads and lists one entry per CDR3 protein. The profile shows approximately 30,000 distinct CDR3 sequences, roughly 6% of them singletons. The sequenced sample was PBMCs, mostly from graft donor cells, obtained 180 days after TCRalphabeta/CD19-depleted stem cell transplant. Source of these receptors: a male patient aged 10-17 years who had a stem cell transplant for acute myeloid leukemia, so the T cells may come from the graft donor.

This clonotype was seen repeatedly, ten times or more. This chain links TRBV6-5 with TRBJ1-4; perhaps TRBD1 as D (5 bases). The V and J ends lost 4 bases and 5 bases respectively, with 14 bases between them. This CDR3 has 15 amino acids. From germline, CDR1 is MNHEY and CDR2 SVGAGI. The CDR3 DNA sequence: TGTGCCAGCAGTTTCGCAGGGTGGGAGAATGAAAAACTGTTTTTT. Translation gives CASSFAGWENEKLFF.

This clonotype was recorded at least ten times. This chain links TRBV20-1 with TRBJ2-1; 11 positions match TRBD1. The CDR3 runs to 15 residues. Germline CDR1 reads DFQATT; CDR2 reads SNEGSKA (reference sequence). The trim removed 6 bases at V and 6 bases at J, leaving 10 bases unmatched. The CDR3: CSAPGQGAISNEQFF. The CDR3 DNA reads TGCAGTGCACCTGGACAGGGGGCGATTTCCAATGAGCAGTTCTTC.

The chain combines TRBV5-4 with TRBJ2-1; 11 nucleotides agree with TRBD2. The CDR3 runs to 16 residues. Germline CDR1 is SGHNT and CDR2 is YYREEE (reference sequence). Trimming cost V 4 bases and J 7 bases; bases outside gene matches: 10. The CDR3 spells CASSPVAGGLGNEQFF. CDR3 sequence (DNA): TGTGCCAGCAGCCCCGTAGCGGGAGGGCTAGGAAATGAGCAGTTCTTC.

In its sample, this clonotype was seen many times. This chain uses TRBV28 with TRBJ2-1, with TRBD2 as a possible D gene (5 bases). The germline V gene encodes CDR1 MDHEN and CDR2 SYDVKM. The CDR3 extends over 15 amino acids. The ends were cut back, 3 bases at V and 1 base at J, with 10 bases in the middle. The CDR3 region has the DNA TGTGCCAGCAGTTTTTCCCGGGAATCCTACAATGAGCAGTTCTTC. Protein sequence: CASSFSRESYNEQFF.

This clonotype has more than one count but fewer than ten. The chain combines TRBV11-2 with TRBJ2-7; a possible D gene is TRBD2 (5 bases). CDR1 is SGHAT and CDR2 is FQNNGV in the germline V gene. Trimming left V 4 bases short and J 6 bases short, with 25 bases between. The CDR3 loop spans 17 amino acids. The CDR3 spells CASSSASPDTRSREQYF. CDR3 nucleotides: TGTGCCAGCAGCTCGGCCAGTCCCGATACTAGATCCCGCGAGCAGTACTTC. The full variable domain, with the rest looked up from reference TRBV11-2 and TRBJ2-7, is EAGVAQSPRYKIIEKRQSVAFWCNPISGHATLYWYQQILGQGPKLLIQFQNNGVVDDSQLPKDRFSAERLKGVDSTLKIQPAKLEDSAVYLCASSSASPDTRSREQYFGPGTRLTVT.

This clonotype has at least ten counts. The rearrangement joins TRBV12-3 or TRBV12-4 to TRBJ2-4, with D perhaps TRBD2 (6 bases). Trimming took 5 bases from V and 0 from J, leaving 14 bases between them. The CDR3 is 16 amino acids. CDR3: CASSIPGLLAKNIQYF. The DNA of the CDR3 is TGTGCCAGCAGTATCCCGGGACTGCTAGCCAAAAACATTCAGTACTTC.

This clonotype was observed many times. The CDR3 nucleotides are TGTGCCAGCAGTTACTCAAGGGACAGCTACAATGAGCAGTTCTTC. This translates into CASSYSRDSYNEQFF. This chain joins TRBV6-5 and TRBJ2-1; 7 bases are a match to TRBD1. J gave up 3 bases and V 0 bases, and 2 bases lay outside the gene matches. This CDR3 has 15 amino acids. Germline CDR1 MNHEY, CDR2 SVGAGI.

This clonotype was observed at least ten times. The CDR3 region has the DNA TGTGCCAGCAGCCCCGGGAGGATAAGCACAGATACGCAGTATTTT. It translates to CASSPGRISTDTQYF. The chain has TRBV27 and TRBJ2-3, with TRBD2 matching over 7 bases. CDR1 and CDR2 from the germline V gene are MNHEY and SMNVEV (reference sequence). The V gene end was trimmed by 6 bases and the J gene end by 0 bases; junction bases not matched to a gene: 6. The CDR3 is 15 amino acids.

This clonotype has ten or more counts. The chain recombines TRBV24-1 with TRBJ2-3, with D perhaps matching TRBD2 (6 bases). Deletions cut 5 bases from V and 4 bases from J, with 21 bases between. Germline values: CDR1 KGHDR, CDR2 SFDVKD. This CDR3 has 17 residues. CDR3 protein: CATSVDNVGGKADTQYF. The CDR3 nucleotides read TGTGCCACCAGTGTAGATAATGTCGGGGGAAAGGCAGATACGCAGTATTTT.

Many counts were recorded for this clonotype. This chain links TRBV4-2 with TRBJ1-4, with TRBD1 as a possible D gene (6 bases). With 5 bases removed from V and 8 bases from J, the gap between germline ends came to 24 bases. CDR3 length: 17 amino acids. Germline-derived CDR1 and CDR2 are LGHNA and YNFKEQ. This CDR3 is CASSYGPERGWGEKLFF. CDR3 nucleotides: TGTGCCAGCAGCTACGGGCCAGAAAGGGGGTGGGGGGAAAAACTGTTTTTT.

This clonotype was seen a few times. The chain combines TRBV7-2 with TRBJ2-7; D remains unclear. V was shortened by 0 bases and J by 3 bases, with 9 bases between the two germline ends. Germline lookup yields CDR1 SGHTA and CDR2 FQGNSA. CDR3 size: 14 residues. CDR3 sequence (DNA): TGTGCCAGCAGCTTAGCCGGATCCCTCTACGAGCAGTACTTC. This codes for CASSLAGSLYEQYF.

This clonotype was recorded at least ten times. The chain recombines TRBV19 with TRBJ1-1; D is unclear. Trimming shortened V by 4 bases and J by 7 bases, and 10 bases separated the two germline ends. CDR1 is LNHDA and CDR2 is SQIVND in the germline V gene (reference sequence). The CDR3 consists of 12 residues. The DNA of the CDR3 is TGTGCCAGTAGTAATCGCGGCTATGAAGCTTTCTTT. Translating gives CASSNRGYEAFF.

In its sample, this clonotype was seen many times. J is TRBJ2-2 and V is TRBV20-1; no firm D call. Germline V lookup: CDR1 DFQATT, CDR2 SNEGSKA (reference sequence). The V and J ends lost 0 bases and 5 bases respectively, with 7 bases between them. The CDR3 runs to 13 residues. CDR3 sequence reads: CSARDDPTGELFF. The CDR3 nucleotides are TGCAGTGCTAGAGATGACCCGACCGGGGAGCTGTTTTTT.

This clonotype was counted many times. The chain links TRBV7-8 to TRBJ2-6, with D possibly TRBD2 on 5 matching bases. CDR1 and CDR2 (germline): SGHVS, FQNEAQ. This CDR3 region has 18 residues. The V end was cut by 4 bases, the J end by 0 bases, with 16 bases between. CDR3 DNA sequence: TGTGCCAGCAGCTCAGTTCGGACTGGGAACTCTGGGGCCAACGTCCTGACTTTC. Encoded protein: CASSSVRTGNSGANVLTF.